This passage covers 16 T cell receptor beta chains from one sample sequenced in a study of beta chain features in type 1 diabetes. The antigens of these receptors remain unknown. Study-level results: A moderate, significant TCRB CDR3 shortening appeared in type 1 diabetes across four CD4+ subsets.

Expressed TCRB transcripts were sequenced because the isolated RNA had all been reverse transcribed beforehand. TCRdb keeps only in-frame clones here, not all; method: immunoSEQ multiplex PCR. This sample has some 660,000 clones, with 11% to 15% found just once. Sequences were obtained from naive CD4+ T cells from blood. All receptors come from a man aged 18 to 29 with type 1 diabetes.

The V gene is TRBV30, the J gene TRBJ2-3, with 10 bases that match TRBD1. This CDR3 has 15 amino acids. Trimming cost V 4 bases and J 2 bases; bases outside gene matches: 6. In germline, CDR1 is GTSNPN, CDR2 SVGIG (reference sequence). The CDR3 coding sequence is TGTGCCTGGAATAGACAGGGGGCTCTCACAGATACGCAGTATTTT. Translation: CAWNRQGALTDTQYF. The full variable domain, its missing parts supplied by reference TRBV30 and TRBJ2-3, is SQTIHQWPATLVQPVGSPLSLECTVEGTSNPNLYWYRQAAGRGLQLLFYSVGIGQISSEVPQNLSASRPQDRQFILSSKKLLLSDSGFYLCAWNRQGALTDTQYFGPGTRLTVL.

This clone was detected a few times. The genes are TRBV6-1 and TRBJ2-4; D may be TRBD1 (6 bases). V was clipped by 1 base and J by 0 bases, with 13 bases between them. This CDR3 region has 17 residues. Germline values: CDR1 MNHNS, CDR2 SASEGT. The CDR3 region has the DNA TGTGCCAGCAGTGAAGGGACAGATTTTTTAGCCAAAAACATTCAGTACTTC. It yields the protein CASSEGTDFLAKNIQYF.

The chain joins TRBV30 to TRBJ1-2, with unresolved D. V was clipped by 1 base and J by 9 bases, with 21 bases between them. Germline lookup yields CDR1 GTSNPN and CDR2 SVGIG (reference sequence). This CDR3 region has 15 residues. The CDR3 nucleotides are TGTGCCTGGAGTGGAGATTACCCCACGGGTGGGAGCTACACCTTC. Its protein product is CAWSGDYPTGGSYTF.

Regarding this clone: One end of the junction fails to match germline, which may point to a read error. The rearrangement links TRBV7-7 to TRBJ2-1, with a possible D match to TRBD1 (6 bases). Germline CDR1 reads SSHAT; CDR2 reads FNYEAQ (reference sequence). The CDR3 covers 16 residues. CDR3 residues: CASSIRQEWGDNEQFF. The CDR3 nucleotides read TGTGCTAGCAGCATTAGACAGGAATGGGGAGACAATGAGCAGTTCTTC.

The V and J genes are TRBV25-1 and TRBJ2-7, with 8 bases identical to TRBD2. V was pared by 1 base and J by 3 bases, with 8 bases of the junction left unmatched. Germline loops: CDR1 MGHDK, CDR2 SYGVNS. The CDR3 is 16 amino acids. The CDR3 reads CASSESSGGSFYEQYF. The CDR3 DNA reads as TGTGCCAGCAGTGAATCGAGCGGGGGTTCTTTCTACGAGCAGTACTTC.

This clone was detected a few times. The V and J genes are TRBV9 and TRBJ2-3, with no clear D. V gave up 4 bases and J gave up 7 bases, with 13 bases separating them. The CDR3 has 13 residues. Germline loops: CDR1 SGDLS, CDR2 YYNGEE. CDR3 sequence reads: CASSPRNGNTQYF. CDR3 coding DNA: TGTGCCAGCAGCCCCAGAAATGGGAATACGCAGTATTTT.

The chain recombines TRBV19 with TRBJ1-5; TRBD1 matches at 9 bases. The CDR3 has 13 residues. V trimming: 6 bases; J trimming: 4 bases; junction bases outside the gene matches: 1. The germline gives CDR1 LNHDA, CDR2 SQIVND (reference sequence). CDR3 coding DNA: TGTGCCAGTAGGACAGGGGGGAATCAGCCCCAGCATTTT. This translates into CASRTGGNQPQHF.

This clone came up a few times. The rearrangement joins TRBV19 to TRBJ2-3, with unresolved D. The germline CDR1 and CDR2 sequences are LNHDA and SQIVND (reference sequence). The V end was cut by 5 bases, the J end by 5 bases, with 14 bases between. The CDR3 totals 14 residues. This CDR3 is CASSPAALRDTQYF. The CDR3, as DNA: TGTGCCAGTAGTCCCGCCGCCTTGCGAGATACGCAGTATTTT.

The V call is TRBV27, the J call TRBJ1-5; 9 bases map to TRBD1. The CDR3 consists of 14 residues. The V gene's germline CDR1 is MNHEY and CDR2 SMNVEV (reference sequence). V was pared by 4 bases and J by 13 bases, with 11 bases of the junction left unmatched. DNA of the CDR3: TGTGCCAGCAGTTCAGCCCTCCGGGACAGGGAACAGCATTTT. Protein: CASSSALRDREQHF.

This clone turned up a few times. This chain joins TRBV5-4 and TRBJ2-3, with TRBD2 identical over 10 bases. Looked up from germline, CDR1 is SGHNT and CDR2 is YYREEE (reference sequence). The junction had 9 bases not matched to a gene; V was cut back by 3 bases and J by 5 bases. The CDR3 totals 16 residues. CDR3 region: CASSSFGERGGDTQYF. The CDR3 DNA reads TGTGCCAGCAGCTCCTTCGGGGAGCGGGGGGGAGATACGCAGTATTTT.

The CDR3 nucleotides read TGCAGTGCTAGCCCTGAAGCTTTCTTT. This codes for CSASPEAFF. This chain uses TRBV20-1 with TRBJ1-1; D is unclear. This CDR3 region has 9 residues. Germline V gene data show CDR1 as DFQATT and CDR2 as SNEGSKA (reference sequence). V was cut by 3 bases and J by 6 bases, with 2 bases left in between.

The genes are TRBV21-1 and TRBJ2-1; the table gives TRBD2 as D, unverified against the DNA. TRBV21-1 is listed as a pseudogene. The CDR3 covers 16 residues. This chain's CDR3 is CASRQGLAGPYNEQFF. CDR3 nucleotides: TGTGCCAGCAGACAAGGGCTAGCGGGACCCTACAATGAGCAGTTCTTC.

This clone was counted between two and nine times. This chain joins TRBV29-1 and TRBJ1-1, with 7 bases that match TRBD1. The CDR3 covers 14 residues. Germline loops: CDR1 SQVTM, CDR2 ANQGSEA. Germline trimming cut 5 bases from V and 1 base from J; bases unmatched to any gene: 7. CDR3 nucleotide sequence: TGCAGCGTTTTCCCGGGACAGAAGAACACTGAAGCTTTCTTT. It translates to CSVFPGQKNTEAFF.

A few counts support this clone. The V call is TRBV30, the J call TRBJ2-1; no clear D. CDR1 and CDR2 from the germline V gene are GTSNPN and SVGIG (reference sequence). The V end was cut by 4 bases, the J end by 0 bases, with 22 bases between. The CDR3 runs 18 residues. The CDR3 sequence is CAWTPRRAPFSSYNEQFF. CDR3 coding DNA: TGTGCCTGGACCCCAAGACGGGCGCCTTTTAGCTCCTACAATGAGCAGTTCTTC. Using reference TRBV30 and TRBJ2-1 for the parts outside the CDR3, the full variable domain is SQTIHQWPATLVQPVGSPLSLECTVEGTSNPNLYWYRQAAGRGLQLLFYSVGIGQISSEVPQNLSASRPQDRQFILSSKKLLLSDSGFYLCAWTPRRAPFSSYNEQFFGPGTRLTVL.

This clone was counted only a few times. The rearrangement uses TRBV6-5 and TRBJ1-1, with D possibly TRBD1 on 6 matching bases. This CDR3 region has 16 residues. Germline assignment: CDR1 MNHEY and CDR2 SVGAGI. Trimming removed 2 bases at V and 0 bases at J, with 13 bases between. The CDR3 DNA follows: TGTGCCAGCAGTTACGGGGCAGGGGACATGAACACTGAAGCTTTCTTT. It encodes CASSYGAGDMNTEAFF.

This clone was counted only a few times. The chain carries TRBV30 and TRBJ1-2; 9 positions agree with TRBD1. This CDR3 is 17 amino acids long. Per the germline V gene, CDR1 is GTSNPN and CDR2 is SVGIG (reference sequence). Germline trimming cut 6 bases from V and 2 bases from J; bases unmatched to any gene: 16. The CDR3 is CACPPSGTGPVNYGYTF. The DNA for the CDR3 is TGTGCCTGTCCTCCCTCCGGGACAGGGCCCGTCAACTATGGCTACACCTTC.